One and the same sample provided the 28 T cell receptor beta chains below, sequenced in a study of CD8 T cells in ankylosing spondylitis. TCRdb independently ran MiXCR on the 5' RACE reads; one entry per CDR3 protein. The sample shows around 340,000 distinct CDR3 sequences, around 15% of them seen only once. The sample consisted of blood, either unsorted or a sorted T cell fraction (not recorded which). The receptors shown here come from a male donor with ankylosing spondylitis or in good health (not recorded which).

This clonotype was detected many times. The junction differs from germline at one of its ends, possibly a read error. The J gene is TRBJ2-3, the V gene TRBV10-3; D not resolved. Germline assignment: CDR1 ENHRY and CDR2 SYGVKD. This CDR3 region has 12 residues. CDR3 bases: TGTGCCACCAGTAGGGGCACAGATACGCAGTATTTT. The encoded protein is CATSRGTDTQYF.

This clonotype was detected a few times. V and J are TRBV12-3 or TRBV12-4 and TRBJ2-6; D is unclear. The CDR3 is 17 residues long. Trimming took 5 bases from V and 0 from J, leaving 14 bases between them. The CDR3: CASSHYINGSGANVLTF. CDR3 DNA: TGTGCCAGCAGTCACTATATAAACGGCTCTGGGGCCAACGTCCTGACTTTC.

This clonotype was seen a handful of times. The V gene is TRBV2, the J gene TRBJ2-5; no clear D gene. The CDR3 spans 13 residues. The germline V and J ends were trimmed by 5 bases and 2 bases, with 9 bases remaining between them. Germline V lookup: CDR1 SNHLY, CDR2 FYNNEI. The CDR3 nucleotides are TGTGCCAGCAGTACTGACGGACAAGAGACCCAGTACTTC. This codes for CASSTDGQETQYF.

This clonotype was seen a few times. The rearrangement links TRBV7-2 to TRBJ2-3; 10 nucleotides match TRBD2. The trim removed 5 bases at V and 2 bases at J, leaving 4 bases unmatched. This CDR3 is built from 15 residues. Germline CDR1 SGHTA, CDR2 FQGNSA. The CDR3 region has the DNA TGTGCCAGCAGCCCCAGCGGGAGGGCCACAGATACGCAGTATTTT. It codes for CASSPSGRATDTQYF. Full variable domain (remainder filled in from reference TRBV7-2 and TRBJ2-3): GAGVSQSPSNKVTEKGKDVELRCDPISGHTALYWYRQSLGQGLEFLIYFQGNSAPDKSGLPSDRFSAERTGGSVSTLTIQRTQQEDSAVYLCASSPSGRATDTQYFGPGTRLTVL.

This clonotype was seen more than once but under ten times. The CDR3, as DNA: TGTGCCAGTAGTATACCAGGGCGCACTAACTATGGCTACACCTTC. Translation gives CASSIPGRTNYGYTF. This chain joins TRBV19 and TRBJ1-2; TRBD1 might be the D (5 bases). Trimming removed 2 bases from V and 0 bases from J, with 10 bases in between. CDR3 length: 15 amino acids. In germline, CDR1 is LNHDA, CDR2 SQIVND (reference sequence).

This clonotype has just a few counts. This chain connects TRBV12-3 or TRBV12-4 to TRBJ2-1, with 9 bases fitting TRBD2. This CDR3 is 16 amino acids long. V dropped 4 bases and J dropped 4; count of bases not matched to a gene: 8. For the CDR3, the DNA is TGTGCCAGCAGTTCCCTGTCTAGCGGGGCTTACAATGAGCAGTTCTTC. It yields the protein CASSSLSSGAYNEQFF.

This clonotype was counted only a few times. V gene TRBV7-2 combines with J gene TRBJ2-1; 9 nucleotides agree with TRBD2. Trimming removed 5 bases from V and 3 bases from J; junction bases left unmatched: 5. The CDR3 runs 15 residues. Per the germline V gene, CDR1 is SGHTA and CDR2 is FQGNSA. CDR3: CASSVEAGGYNEQFF. In DNA, the CDR3 is TGTGCCAGCAGCGTCGAAGCGGGGGGCTACAATGAGCAGTTCTTC. Together with reference TRBV7-2 and TRBJ2-1, the CDR3 gives the full variable domain: GAGVSQSPSNKVTEKGKDVELRCDPISGHTALYWYRQSLGQGLEFLIYFQGNSAPDKSGLPSDRFSAERTGGSVSTLTIQRTQQEDSAVYLCASSVEAGGYNEQFFGPGTRLTVL.

V is TRBV20-1 and J is TRBJ2-1; TRBD2 matches at 10 bases. CDR1 and CDR2 from the germline V gene are DFQATT and SNEGSKA (reference sequence). J lost 12 bases, V lost 5 bases, and 7 bases had no gene match. The CDR3 consists of 12 residues. CDR3 nucleotides: TGCAGTGCTGTTCAGCGGGAGGGCCGGCAGTTCTTC. It encodes CSAVQREGRQFF.

V is TRBV10-3 and J is TRBJ2-2, with TRBD1 matching over 9 bases. CDR1 is ENHRY, CDR2 SYGVKD, per germline. CDR3 length: 17 residues. Germline trimming cut 2 bases from V and 5 bases from J; bases unmatched to any gene: 9. CDR3 amino acids: CAISEPNGQGRTGELFF. CDR3 bases: TGTGCCATCAGTGAGCCGAACGGACAGGGGAGAACCGGGGAGCTGTTTTTT.

This clonotype was counted a few times. The V call is TRBV20-1, the J call TRBJ1-2; 7 nucleotides match TRBD1. V lost 1 base, J lost 3 bases, and 5 bases stayed unmatched. CDR1 is DFQATT and CDR2 is SNEGSKA in the germline V gene (reference sequence). The CDR3 consists of 14 residues. CDR3 protein: CSARGTGLHYGYTF. CDR3 bases: TGCAGTGCTAGAGGGACAGGCCTTCACTATGGCTACACCTTC.

The chain couples TRBV6-1 to TRBJ2-3, with TRBD2 identical over 12 bases. J lost 2 bases, V lost 6 bases, and 12 bases had no gene match. In germline, CDR1 is MNHNS, CDR2 SASEGT. CDR3 length: 18 residues. The CDR3 nucleotides are TGTGCCAGCAGGTTGGGACTAGCGGGCCTTCTTTCCACAGATACGCAGTATTTT. It encodes CASRLGLAGLLSTDTQYF.

The table lists this clonotype with a few counts. The chain links TRBV5-1 to TRBJ2-2; TRBD1 matches 9 bases. CDR3 length: 15 amino acids. Per the germline V gene, CDR1 is SGHRS and CDR2 is YFSETQ. The J segment lost 4 bases and the V segment lost 3 bases, leaving 4 bases of the junction unmatched. The CDR3: CASSSGTGITGELFF. Here the CDR3 DNA reads TGCGCCAGCAGCTCCGGGACAGGGATCACCGGGGAGCTGTTTTTT. Combining the CDR3 with reference TRBV5-1 and TRBJ2-2 gives the whole variable domain KAGVTQTPRYLIKTRGQQVTLSCSPISGHRSVSWYQQTPGQGLQFLFEYFSETQRNKGNFPGRFSGRQFSNSRSEMNVSTLELGDSALYLCASSSGTGITGELFFGEGSRLTVL.

The rearrangement links TRBV7-2 to TRBJ2-5; D gene ambiguous. Germline V gene sequence: CDR1 SGHTA, CDR2 FQGNSA. The V gene lost 5 bases and the J gene lost 7 bases, with 11 bases spanning the gap. There are 12 residues in the CDR3. CDR3 residues: CASSDLGRTQYF. CDR3 DNA: TGTGCCAGCAGCGACCTTGGGCGGACCCAGTACTTC. The full variable domain, its missing parts supplied by reference TRBV7-2 and TRBJ2-5, is GAGVSQSPSNKVTEKGKDVELRCDPISGHTALYWYRQSLGQGLEFLIYFQGNSAPDKSGLPSDRFSAERTGGSVSTLTIQRTQQEDSAVYLCASSDLGRTQYFGPGTRLLVL.

This clonotype was seen a few times. The gene calls are TRBV20-1 and TRBJ2-7; 11 bases match TRBD1. The V segment lost 3 bases and the J segment 6 bases; nucleotides outside the gene matches: 4. This CDR3 contains 13 residues. Germline-derived CDR1 and CDR2 are DFQATT and SNEGSKA (reference sequence). The DNA of the CDR3 is TGCAGTGCTAGTTCGGACAGGGGGCGCGAGCAGTACTTC. This encodes CSASSDRGREQYF.

This chain connects TRBV6-2 or TRBV6-3 to TRBJ1-4, with D possibly TRBD1 on 5 matching bases. CDR1 and CDR2 (germline): MNHEY, SVGEGT. There are 13 residues in the CDR3. The germline V and J ends were trimmed by 5 bases and 5 bases, with 9 bases remaining between them. Here the CDR3 DNA reads TGTGCCAGCAGTCCGCGGGGGAATGAAAAACTGTTTTTT. Its translation is CASSPRGNEKLFF.

This sequence joins TRBV13 and TRBJ2-3; 14 bases agree with TRBD2. CDR3 length: 19 residues. Germline lookup yields CDR1 PRHDT and CDR2 FYEKMQ (reference sequence). V lost 5 bases and J lost 2; bases outside the gene matches: 12. CDR3 in amino acids: CASSQTSGGASFFTDTQYF. CDR3 DNA: TGTGCCAGCAGCCAGACTAGCGGGGGGGCCTCCTTCTTCACAGATACGCAGTATTTT.

In this sample, this clonotype turned up a few times. This chain uses TRBV11-1 with TRBJ2-3; weak D call: TRBD2 (6 bases). The germline V gene encodes CDR1 SGHAT and CDR2 FQDESV (reference sequence). Trimming stripped 5 bases from V and 2 bases from J, with 23 bases between. This CDR3 comprises 18 residues. In DNA, the CDR3 is TGTGCCAGCAGCCCCCTAGCACTGCGGGGAATACTCACAGATACGCAGTATTTT. Its translation: CASSPLALRGILTDTQYF.

The V gene is TRBV11-2, the J gene TRBJ2-1; TRBD2 might be the D (6 bases). The V end lost 8 bases, the J end lost 11 bases, and 16 bases lay between the germline ends. The CDR3 length is 12 residues. Germline V CDR1 and CDR2: SGHAT, FQNNGV. CDR3 coding DNA: TGTGCCAGCCGAATTAGCGGTGGAAAGCAGTTCTTC. It codes for CASRISGGKQFF.

V usage is TRBV15 and J usage is TRBJ1-5; TRBD1 matches 8 bases. V shed 11 bases and J 6 bases; nucleotides not matched to a gene: 15. Germline values: CDR1 LNHNV, CDR2 YYDKDF (reference sequence). CDR3 length: 15 amino acids. The CDR3 DNA is TGTGCCGCTAGCGCGGGGACAGGTTATGTTCAGCCCCAGCATTTT. Amino acid sequence: CAASAGTGYVQPQHF.

This clonotype has a handful of counts. V gene TRBV20-1 combines with J gene TRBJ1-4; D call uncertain. The ends were cut back, 7 bases at V and 10 bases at J, with 16 bases in the middle. The CDR3 loop spans 12 amino acids. Germline-derived CDR1 and CDR2 are DFQATT and SNEGSKA (reference sequence). CDR3 sequence (DNA): TGCAGTGTTGGGCAGGACCCCCGAAAACTGTTTTTT. As protein: CSVGQDPRKLFF.

The chain joins TRBV29-1 to TRBJ2-3; perhaps TRBD2 as D (6 bases). The length of the CDR3 is 18 residues. The V and J ends lost 5 bases and 1 base respectively, with 25 bases between them. In germline, CDR1 is SQVTM, CDR2 ANQGSEA. The CDR3 reads CSVPSELGEAHGTDTQYF. CDR3 nucleotide sequence: TGCAGCGTTCCCTCGGAGTTGGGGGAGGCCCATGGCACAGATACGCAGTATTTT.

The chain uses TRBV5-5 and TRBJ2-5; 8 nucleotides line up with TRBD1. Germline V gene sequence: CDR1 SGHKS, CDR2 YYEKEE (reference sequence). There are 15 residues in the CDR3. V shed 6 bases, J shed 2 bases, and the junction held 9 bases outside the gene matches. CDR3: CASKAGGSPQETQYF. CDR3 sequence (DNA): TGTGCCAGCAAAGCAGGGGGCTCTCCACAAGAGACCCAGTACTTC.

This clonotype was recorded a few times. The J gene is TRBJ2-1, the V gene TRBV5-1; no clear D gene. Germline V gene sequence: CDR1 SGHRS, CDR2 YFSETQ. The CDR3 has 15 residues. The ends were cut back, 0 bases at V and 7 bases at J, with 14 bases in the middle. The CDR3 loop reads CASSLDRAQLNEQFF. CDR3 nucleotide sequence: TGCGCCAGCAGCTTGGACCGGGCCCAACTAAATGAGCAGTTCTTC.

There are a few counts of this clonotype. The V call is TRBV6-1, the J call TRBJ2-1, with D maybe TRBD2 (5 bases). Germline V CDR1 and CDR2: MNHNS, SASEGT. The CDR3 consists of 17 residues. Trimming stripped 1 base from V and 4 bases from J, with 17 bases between. The CDR3 loop reads CASSEVVASRRYNEQFF. CDR3 DNA sequence: TGTGCCAGCAGTGAAGTTGTGGCTAGCCGACGTTACAATGAGCAGTTCTTC.

As to this clonotype: A much more abundant neighbour one base away suggests this may be a read error. This chain links TRBV10-3 with TRBJ2-2; a possible D gene is TRBD1 (6 bases). CDR3 size: 12 residues. Per germline, CDR1 ENHRY and CDR2 SYGVKD. CDR3 amino acids: CAISAGDGEMFF. CDR3 DNA: TGTGCCATCAGTGCAGGGGACGGGGAGATGTTTTTT.

The gene calls are TRBV7-9 and TRBJ2-7, with no clear D. Trimming pared 2 bases from V and 6 bases from J, leaving 17 bases between. Germline CDR1 reads SEHNR; CDR2 reads FQNEAQ (reference sequence). The CDR3 totals 15 residues. The CDR3 coding sequence is TGTGCCAGCAGCTTACCGCTGTCTCCTCCAGGCGAGCAGTACTTC. Its translation is CASSLPLSPPGEQYF.

V gene TRBV7-2 combines with J gene TRBJ2-1, with 9 bases lining up with TRBD2. V was clipped by 1 base and J by 4 bases; unmatched bases: 5. CDR1 SGHTA and CDR2 FQGNSA come from the germline V gene. CDR3 length: 16 residues. Here the CDR3 reads CASSLEAGGGYNEQFF. CDR3 DNA sequence: TGTGCCAGCAGCTTAGAGGCGGGAGGGGGGTACAATGAGCAGTTCTTC. Complete variable domain (other parts from reference TRBV7-2 and TRBJ2-1): GAGVSQSPSNKVTEKGKDVELRCDPISGHTALYWYRQSLGQGLEFLIYFQGNSAPDKSGLPSDRFSAERTGGSVSTLTIQRTQQEDSAVYLCASSLEAGGGYNEQFFGPGTRLTVL.

This clonotype occurred a few times. The rearrangement links TRBV20-1 to TRBJ2-2; 7 bases agree with TRBD1. This CDR3 is built from 14 residues. The germline V gene has CDR1 DFQATT and CDR2 SNEGSKA (reference sequence). The junction had 3 bases not matched to a gene; V was cut back by 1 base and J by 4 bases. CDR3 loop: CSARGRGSTGELFF. The CDR3 DNA reads TGCAGTGCTAGAGGCAGGGGGAGCACCGGGGAGCTGTTTTTT.